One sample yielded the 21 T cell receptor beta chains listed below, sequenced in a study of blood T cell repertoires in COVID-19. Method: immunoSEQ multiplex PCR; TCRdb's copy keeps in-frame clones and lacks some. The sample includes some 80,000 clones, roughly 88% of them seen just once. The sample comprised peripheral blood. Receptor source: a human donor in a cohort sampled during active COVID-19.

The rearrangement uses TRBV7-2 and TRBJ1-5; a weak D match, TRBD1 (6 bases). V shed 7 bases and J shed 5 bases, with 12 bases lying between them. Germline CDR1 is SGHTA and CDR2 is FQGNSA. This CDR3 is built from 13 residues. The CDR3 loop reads CASNGTPDQPQHF. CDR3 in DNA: TGTGCCAGCAACGGGACACCGGATCAGCCCCAGCATTTT.

The DNA for the CDR3 is TGTGCCAGCAGCCGGGGGGACTCCTACGAGCAGTACTTC. Its protein is CASSRGDSYEQYF. V and J are TRBV7-3 and TRBJ2-7, with 7 bases fitting TRBD2. CDR3 size: 13 residues. CDR1 and CDR2 (germline): SGHTA, FQGTGA. V gave up 5 bases and J gave up 0 bases; unmatched junction bases: 1.

The CDR3 DNA reads as TGTGCCAGCAGGACAGGTAATGCCTACGAGCAGTACTTC. Translating gives CASRTGNAYEQYF. This sequence joins TRBV27 and TRBJ2-7; TRBD1 is a possible D gene (6 bases). CDR1 and CDR2 from the germline V gene are MNHEY and SMNVEV (reference sequence). Trimming stripped 6 bases from V and 2 bases from J, with 11 bases between. CDR3 size: 13 residues.

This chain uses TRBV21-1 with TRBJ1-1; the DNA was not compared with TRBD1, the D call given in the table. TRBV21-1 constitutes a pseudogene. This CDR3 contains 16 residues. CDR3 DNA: TGTGCCAGCAGCACCCGGGACAGGCGCGTGGACACTGAAGCTTTCTTT. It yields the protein CASSTRDRRVDTEAFF.

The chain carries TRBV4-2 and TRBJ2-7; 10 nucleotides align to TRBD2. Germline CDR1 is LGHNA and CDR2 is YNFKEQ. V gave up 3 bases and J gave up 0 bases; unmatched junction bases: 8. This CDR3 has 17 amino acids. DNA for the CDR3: TGTGCCAGCAGCCAGGTGGTAGCGGGAGGCAGCTCCTACGAGCAGTACTTC. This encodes CASSQVVAGGSSYEQYF.

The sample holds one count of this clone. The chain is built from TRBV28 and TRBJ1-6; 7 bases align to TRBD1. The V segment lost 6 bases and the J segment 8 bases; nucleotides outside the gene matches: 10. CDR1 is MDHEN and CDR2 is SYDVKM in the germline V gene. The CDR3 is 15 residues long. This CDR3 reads CASSTTRGTYSPLHF. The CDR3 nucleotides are TGTGCCAGCAGCACCACCAGGGGGACCTATTCACCCCTCCACTTT.

The CDR3 is CASSGGQGAAYNEQFF. Here the CDR3 DNA reads TGTGCCAGCAGCGGCGGACAGGGGGCCGCCTACAATGAGCAGTTCTTC. This chain links TRBV5-6 with TRBJ2-1; 11 bases agree with TRBD1. Germline loops: CDR1 SGHDT, CDR2 YYEEEE. With V trimmed by 4 bases and J by 2 bases, 5 bases remained unmatched. CDR3 length equals 16 residues.

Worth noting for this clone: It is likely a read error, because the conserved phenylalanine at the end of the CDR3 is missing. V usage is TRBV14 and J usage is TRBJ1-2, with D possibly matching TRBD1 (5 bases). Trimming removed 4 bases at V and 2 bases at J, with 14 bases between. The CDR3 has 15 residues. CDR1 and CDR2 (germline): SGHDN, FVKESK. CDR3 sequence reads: CASSPLVGVNYGYTL. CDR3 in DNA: TGTGCCAGCAGCCCGCTTGTAGGGGTCAACTATGGCTACACCCTC.

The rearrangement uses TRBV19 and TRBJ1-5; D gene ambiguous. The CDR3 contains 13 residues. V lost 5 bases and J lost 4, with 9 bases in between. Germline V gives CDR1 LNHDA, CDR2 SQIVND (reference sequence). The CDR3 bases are TGTGCCAGTAGTTTCGAGGGTAATCAGCCCCAGCATTTT. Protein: CASSFEGNQPQHF.

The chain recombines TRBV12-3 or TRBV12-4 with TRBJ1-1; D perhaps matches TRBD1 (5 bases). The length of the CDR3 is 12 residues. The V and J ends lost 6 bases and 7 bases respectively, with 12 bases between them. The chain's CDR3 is CASRQNRLEAFF. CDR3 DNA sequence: TGTGCCAGCAGACAGAACAGGCTTGAAGCTTTCTTT.

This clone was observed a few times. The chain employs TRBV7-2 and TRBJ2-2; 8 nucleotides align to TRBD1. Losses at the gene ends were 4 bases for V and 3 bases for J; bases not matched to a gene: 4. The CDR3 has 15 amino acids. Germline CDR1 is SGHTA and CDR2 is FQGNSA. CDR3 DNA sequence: TGTGCCAGCAGCTCCCGACAGGGGTACACCGGGGAGCTGTTTTTT. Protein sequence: CASSSRQGYTGELFF.

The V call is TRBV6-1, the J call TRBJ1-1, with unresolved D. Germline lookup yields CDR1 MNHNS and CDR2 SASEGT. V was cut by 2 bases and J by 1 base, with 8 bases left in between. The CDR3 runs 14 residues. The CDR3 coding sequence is TGTGCCAGCAGTGAACAGGATAAGAACACTGAAGCTTTCTTT. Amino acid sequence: CASSEQDKNTEAFF.

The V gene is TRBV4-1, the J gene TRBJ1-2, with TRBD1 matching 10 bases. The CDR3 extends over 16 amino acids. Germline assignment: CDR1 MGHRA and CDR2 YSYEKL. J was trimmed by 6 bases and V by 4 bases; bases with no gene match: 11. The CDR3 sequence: CASSPPLDRGNDGYTF. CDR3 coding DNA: TGCGCCAGCAGCCCCCCCTTGGACAGGGGGAATGATGGCTACACCTTC.

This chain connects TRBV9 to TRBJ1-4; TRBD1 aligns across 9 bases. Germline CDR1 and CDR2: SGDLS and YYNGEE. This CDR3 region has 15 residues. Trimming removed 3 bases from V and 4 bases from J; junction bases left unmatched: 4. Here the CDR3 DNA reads TGTGCCAGCAGCGGCCCGGGACAGGGTAATGAAAAACTGTTTTTT. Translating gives CASSGPGQGNEKLFF.

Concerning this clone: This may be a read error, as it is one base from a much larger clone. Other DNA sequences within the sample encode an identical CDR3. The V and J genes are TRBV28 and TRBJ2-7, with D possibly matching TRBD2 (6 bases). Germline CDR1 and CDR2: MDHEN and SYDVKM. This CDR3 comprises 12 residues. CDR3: CASATQTMAGTF. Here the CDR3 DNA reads TGCGCCAGCGCAACTCAAACGATGGCGGGAACCTTC.

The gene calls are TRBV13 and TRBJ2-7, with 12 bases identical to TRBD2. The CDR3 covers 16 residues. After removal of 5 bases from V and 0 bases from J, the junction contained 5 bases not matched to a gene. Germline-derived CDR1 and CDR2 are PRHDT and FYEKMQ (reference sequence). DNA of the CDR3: TGTGCCAGCAGCCTGAGGACTAGCGGGAACTCCTACGAGCAGTACTTC. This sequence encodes CASSLRTSGNSYEQYF.

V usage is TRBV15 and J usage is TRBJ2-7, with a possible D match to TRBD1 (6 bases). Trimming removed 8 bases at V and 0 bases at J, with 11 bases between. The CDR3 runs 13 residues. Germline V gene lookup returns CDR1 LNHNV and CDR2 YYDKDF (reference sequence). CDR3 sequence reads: CATRDISSYEQYF. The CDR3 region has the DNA TGTGCCACCCGGGACATCAGCTCCTACGAGCAGTACTTC.

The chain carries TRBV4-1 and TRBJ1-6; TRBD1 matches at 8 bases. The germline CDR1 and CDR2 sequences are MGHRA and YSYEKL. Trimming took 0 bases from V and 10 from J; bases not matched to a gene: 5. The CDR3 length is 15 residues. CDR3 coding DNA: TGCGCCAGCAGCCAAGACCAGGACAGGGTGTCACCCCTCCACTTT. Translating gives CASSQDQDRVSPLHF.

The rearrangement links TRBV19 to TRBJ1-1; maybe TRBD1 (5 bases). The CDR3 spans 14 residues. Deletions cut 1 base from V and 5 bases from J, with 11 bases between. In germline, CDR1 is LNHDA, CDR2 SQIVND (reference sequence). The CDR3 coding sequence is TGTGCCAGTAGTATAGTTGGGGGGACGACTGAAGCTTTCTTT. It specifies CASSIVGGTTEAFF.

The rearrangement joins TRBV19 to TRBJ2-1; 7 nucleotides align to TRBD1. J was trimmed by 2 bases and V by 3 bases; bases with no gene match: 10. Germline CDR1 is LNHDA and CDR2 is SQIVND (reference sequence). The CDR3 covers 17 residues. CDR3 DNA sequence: TGTGCCAGTAGTATGGCCGAATTAGGACAGGCCTACAATGAGCAGTTCTTC. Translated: CASSMAELGQAYNEQFF.

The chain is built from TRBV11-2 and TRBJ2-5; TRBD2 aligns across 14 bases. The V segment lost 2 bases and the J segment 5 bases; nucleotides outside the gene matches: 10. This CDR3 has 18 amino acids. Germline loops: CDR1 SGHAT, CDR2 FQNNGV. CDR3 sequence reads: CASSLKGTSGGGGETQYF. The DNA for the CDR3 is TGTGCCAGCAGCTTAAAGGGGACTAGCGGGGGAGGTGGGGAGACCCAGTACTTC.